This TCR beta chain originates from a study of T cell responses to AZD1222 COVID-19 vaccine (dated by TCRdb to about 2021). Background for the entire study: A total of 233 trial participants underwent TCR sequencing, of whom about 210 had received two doses of AZD1222 and approximately 25 had received two doses of the MenACWY control vaccine. Trial participants were enrolled by age into 18-55, 56-69 and 70-plus year subgroups, with about 150, 27 and 61 TCR-sequenced participants respectively.

The CDR3 regions of human TCRbeta chains were analyzed by immunosequencing. The original methods were these. TCRs in the repertoires were matched against a reference library of SARS-CoV-2-specific TCRs that had been generated with the MIRA antigen-specificity platform. Breadth meant the fraction of unique TCRs that were SARS-CoV-2-associated, whereas depth meant the fraction of total T cells that were SARS-CoV-2-associated. Each spike-specific TCR was assigned to its reactive spike region and to a CD4 or CD8 class using the MIRA data. Log10-transformed breadth and depth values were compared by one-way ANOVA with Sidak's multiple comparisons tests. The table comes from immuneACCESS by way of TCRdb, which keeps in-frame sequences with V and J called. Part of the clones is missing from these tables; in studies checked, under half for an unresolved V gene and the rest for unknown reasons. V, J and clone size derive from that table, while D and trimming were established from the DNA sequence. Within this sample are 95,000 to 100,000 clones, with 84% of them counted one time only. 13% to 15% of the sample is taken by the ten largest.

Overall study results and their limits: Because no day 14 peak-response samples were available, the repertoires could be characterized only after the peak T cell response. Vaccine-associated CD4 TCRs spanned the whole spike protein, with dominant responses in regions 160-218 and 743-854. The 56-69-year group was small, and its depth increase did not reach significance, likely because of low power. After two AZD1222 doses, both the breadth and the depth of spike-specific TCRs were significantly higher than at day 0 and than in MenACWY recipients. Most participants were white British and females outnumbered males, and the authors suggested that clonal diversity may have been underestimated. Only a handful of AZD1222 recipients were SARS-CoV-2 seropositive at baseline, limiting conclusions about previously exposed vaccinees. Reportedly, close to half of the unique spike-specific TCRs recognized epitopes lying outside the regions that are mutated in the B.1.351 and B.1.1.7 variants.

Remarks on this clone: The antigen it recognizes is unknown. No much larger clone exists at a distance of one base, and base qualities are not known.

The label giving this sample's time point can be read as: about 28 days (+/-7) after the second vaccine dose. AZD1222 recipients given second doses at about 4 weeks or at about 12 weeks were pooled, since spike-specific TCR depth and breadth were not found to differ between the two schedules. Samples from vaccinated people were obtained from the UK trials COV001 and COV002, which included a single-blind randomized controlled phase 2/3 trial of AZD1222 (ChAdOx1 nCoV-19) in healthy adults. For TCRbeta chain sequencing, PBMC samples were collected from trial participants at day 0 and at day 28 after the second dose. Taken from cysteine to phenylalanine, the CDR3 has 15 residues. Only the CDR3 DNA is retained, 45 bases long and in frame from the first base. Via the germline V gene, CDR1 is MGHDK and CDR2 SYGVNS. For this chain, trimming is 5 bases at the V end and 4 bases at the J end, and the number of junction bases without a gene match is 7.

The chain couples TRBV25-1 to TRBJ2-5, and 10 junction bases match TRBD2. The specimen comprised peripheral blood, sampled 28 days after the second AZD1222 dose. This sequence originates from an adult who received the AZD1222 COVID-19 vaccine. The CDR3 region reads CASSFSGGTGETQYF. The nucleotide sequence is given as TGTGCCAGCAGTTTTAGCGGGGGGACGGGAGAGACCCAGTACTTC. When the CDR3 is completed using the reference TRBV25-1 and TRBJ2-5 genes on either side, the full variable domain is EADIYQTPRYLVIGTGKKITLECSQTMGHDKMYWYQQDPGMELHLIHYSYGVNSTEKGDLSSESTVSRIRTEHFPLTLESARPSHTSQYLCASSFSGGTGETQYFGPGTRLLVL.